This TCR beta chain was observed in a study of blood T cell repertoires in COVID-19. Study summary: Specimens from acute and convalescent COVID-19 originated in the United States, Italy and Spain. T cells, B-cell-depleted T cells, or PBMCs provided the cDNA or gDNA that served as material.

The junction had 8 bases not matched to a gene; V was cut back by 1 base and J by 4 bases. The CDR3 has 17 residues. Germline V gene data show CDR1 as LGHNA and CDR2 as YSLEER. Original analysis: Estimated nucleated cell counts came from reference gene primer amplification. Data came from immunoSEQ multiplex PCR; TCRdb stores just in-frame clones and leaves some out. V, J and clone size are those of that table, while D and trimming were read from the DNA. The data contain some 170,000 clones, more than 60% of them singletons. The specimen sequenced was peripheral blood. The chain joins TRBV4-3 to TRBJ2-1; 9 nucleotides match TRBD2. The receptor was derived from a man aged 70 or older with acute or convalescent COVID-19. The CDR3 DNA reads TGCGCCAGCAGCCAAGCGTTTAACCTAGCGGGGTACAATGAGCAGTTCTTC. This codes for CASSQAFNLAGYNEQFF.